The 24 T cell receptor beta chains reported below all come from one sample, sequenced in a study of glioma-infiltrating T cells after dendritic cell vaccination. Specified time point: after dendritic cell vaccination, including at tumor progression/relapse. Assay used: immunoSEQ multiplex PCR; TCRdb lists only in-frame clones, some missing. The sample consists of around 78,000 clones, around 86% of them appearing once. Source: blood, taken after dendritic cell vaccination. These receptors all come from a human donor with glioblastoma.

The V and J genes are TRBV6-5 and TRBJ1-3, with unresolved D. V was cut by 6 bases and J by 0 bases, with 12 bases left in between. The CDR3 is 15 amino acids. From germline, CDR1 is MNHEY and CDR2 SVGAGI. Here the CDR3 DNA reads TGTGCCAGCAGGGCGGGCTACAGCTCTGGAAACACCATATATTTT. The encoded protein is CASRAGYSSGNTIYF.

The chain employs TRBV7-2 and TRBJ1-1, with TRBD1 identical over 9 bases. Losses at the gene ends were 4 bases for V and 0 bases for J; bases not matched to a gene: 3. The CDR3 spans 15 residues. In germline, CDR1 is SGHTA, CDR2 FQGNSA. CDR3 coding DNA: TGTGCCAGCAGCTGGGGACAGGGACTGAACACTGAAGCTTTCTTT. Translation: CASSWGQGLNTEAFF.

The chain is built from TRBV5-6 and TRBJ1-2; D is perhaps TRBD1 (5 bases). Germline V gene lookup returns CDR1 SGHDT and CDR2 YYEEEE. The CDR3 spans 13 residues. The V and J ends lost 4 bases and 8 bases respectively, with 15 bases between them. The CDR3 loop is CASSRREGLGYTF. The DNA of the CDR3 is TGTGCCAGCAGCCGGAGGGAGGGGTTGGGCTACACCTTC.

This clone was observed once. The sample carries other DNA sequences with the same CDR3. CDR3 nucleotides: TGCAGCGTTGAACAGTCCTACGAGCAGTACTTC. As protein: CSVEQSYEQYF. The chain couples TRBV29-1 to TRBJ2-7; D is undetermined. Germline V gene data show CDR1 as SQVTM and CDR2 as ANQGSEA. The CDR3 totals 11 residues. Trimming took off 2 bases at V and 1 base at J, with 3 bases between the two ends.

This clone is a singleton in its sample. CDR3 in amino acids: CASSSLAGEYNEQFF. The CDR3 bases are TGTGCCAGCAGTTCCCTAGCGGGGGAGTACAATGAGCAGTTCTTC. The chain couples TRBV6-6 to TRBJ2-1; 10 bases are a match to TRBD2. Trimming removed 4 bases from V and 4 bases from J; junction bases left unmatched: 4. The CDR3 sequence is 15 residues long. Germline V lookup: CDR1 MNHNY, CDR2 SVGAGI (reference sequence).

V and J are TRBV4-3 and TRBJ2-6, with 9 bases fitting TRBD1. Germline lookup yields CDR1 LGHNA and CDR2 YSLEER. V gave up 0 bases and J gave up 0 bases; unmatched junction bases: 6. The CDR3 totals 19 residues. The CDR3 nucleotides read TGCGCCAGCAGCCAAGATCCGGACAGGGGACACTCTGGGGCCAACGTCCTGACTTTC. This translates into CASSQDPDRGHSGANVLTF.

CDR3 sequence reads: CASSFPKTEAFF. DNA of the CDR3: TGTGCCAGTAGCTTCCCTAAAACTGAAGCTTTCTTT. The chain employs TRBV19 and TRBJ1-1; no clear D. CDR1 and CDR2 from the germline V gene are LNHDA and SQIVND (reference sequence). The CDR3 has 12 residues. V dropped 6 bases and J dropped 5 bases, with 10 bases sitting between them. Based on the CDR3 plus reference TRBV19 and TRBJ1-1, the full variable domain is DGGITQSPKYLFRKEGQNVTLSCEQNLNHDAMYWYRQDPGQGLRLIYYSQIVNDFQKGDIAEGYSVSREKKESFPLTVTSAQKNPTAFYLCASSFPKTEAFFGQGTRLTVV.

This chain uses TRBV10-1 with TRBJ2-1; a weak D match, TRBD2 (6 bases). Per germline, CDR1 WNHNN and CDR2 SYGVQD (reference sequence). Trimming took 2 bases from V and 10 from J, leaving 6 bases between them. The CDR3 is made up of 11 amino acids. The CDR3: CASSEGGEQFF. The CDR3, as DNA: TGCGCCAGCAGTGAGGGGGGGGAGCAGTTCTTC.

The rearrangement uses TRBV29-1 and TRBJ2-3; 11 bases match TRBD2. The CDR3 loop spans 11 amino acids. Germline V gene data show CDR1 as SQVTM and CDR2 as ANQGSEA. Here the CDR3 reads CLAGGTDTQYF. CDR3 DNA sequence: TGCTTAGCGGGAGGGACAGATACGCAGTATTTT.

Only a few counts were recorded for this clone. The chain links TRBV6-5 to TRBJ1-5; 9 bases are a match to TRBD1. Trimming took 2 bases from V and 4 from J; bases not matched to a gene: 0. The CDR3 is made up of 14 amino acids. Germline values: CDR1 MNHEY, CDR2 SVGAGI. DNA for the CDR3: TGTGCCAGCAGTTACGGGACAGGGAATCAGCCCCAGCATTTT. Residues: CASSYGTGNQPQHF.

This clone was seen once. The V call is TRBV5-1, the J call TRBJ2-7; 14 nucleotides align to TRBD2. Germline-derived CDR1 and CDR2 are SGHRS and YFSETQ. J was trimmed by 9 bases and V by 4 bases; bases with no gene match: 9. This CDR3 is built from 15 residues. CDR3 DNA sequence: TGCGCCAGCAGCATGACGGGACTAGCGGGAGCGGGGCAGTACTTC. Amino acid sequence: CASSMTGLAGAGQYF.

The J gene is TRBJ2-2, the V gene TRBV5-1; perhaps TRBD1 as D (6 bases). The V end was cut by 5 bases, the J end by 3 bases, with 11 bases between. Germline V gives CDR1 SGHRS, CDR2 YFSETQ. The CDR3 is 14 amino acids. CDR3 in DNA: TGCGCCAGCAGGGAACAGGGATACACCGGGGAGCTGTTTTTT. Its protein product is CASREQGYTGELFF.

The chain links TRBV29-1 to TRBJ2-5; 7 bases map to TRBD1. The junction had 5 bases not matched to a gene; V was cut back by 6 bases and J by 4 bases. This CDR3 region has 12 residues. The germline CDR1 and CDR2 sequences are SQVTM and ANQGSEA. Written as DNA, the CDR3 is TGCAGCGTGGGACAGATGAGAGAGACCCAGTACTTC. This sequence encodes CSVGQMRETQYF.

The chain has TRBV14 and TRBJ2-7, with D maybe TRBD1 (8 bases). V was cut by 0 bases and J by 4 bases, with 16 bases left in between. Germline V gene data show CDR1 as SGHDN and CDR2 as FVKESK. This CDR3 comprises 16 residues. The CDR3 DNA reads TGTGCCAGCAGCCAAGATCGAGACAGGGGAGGGTACGAGCAGTACTTC. Protein sequence: CASSQDRDRGGYEQYF.

The chain has TRBV30 and TRBJ1-1; no reliable D call. Between the trimmed V and J ends, which lost 4 bases and 1 base, there was a span of 25 bases. The germline gives CDR1 GTSNPN, CDR2 SVGIG (reference sequence). CDR3 length: 18 amino acids. For the CDR3, the DNA is TGTGCCTGGATCCCAAAAGGGCCGGGGTCGGAAAGGAACACTGAAGCTTTCTTT. Its protein is CAWIPKGPGSERNTEAFF.

This clone was picked up one time. The chain couples TRBV21-1 to TRBJ2-5; the table's D call, TRBD2, was not checked against the DNA. TRBV21-1 is assigned pseudogene status. There are 16 residues in the CDR3. The CDR3 sequence: CASSLPAGPRQETQYF. In nucleotides, the CDR3 is TGTGCCAGCAGCCTCCCGGCGGGGCCCCGCCAAGAGACCCAGTACTTC.

This sequence joins TRBV5-4 and TRBJ1-2, with 8 bases lining up with TRBD1. CDR3 length: 15 residues. The germline V gene encodes CDR1 SGHNT and CDR2 YYREEE (reference sequence). Losses at the gene ends were 4 bases for V and 6 bases for J; bases not matched to a gene: 11. CDR3 amino acids: CASSLEGRQGHGYTF. CDR3 sequence (DNA): TGTGCCAGCAGCCTTGAGGGGAGACAGGGGCATGGCTACACCTTC.

DNA of the CDR3: TGTGCCAGTAGTATCCCCAAAACCGGTTCACCCCTCCACTTT. Its protein is CASSIPKTGSPLHF. The chain couples TRBV19 to TRBJ1-6; D gene unclear. CDR1 is LNHDA, CDR2 SQIVND, per germline (reference sequence). Trimming took off 3 bases at V and 9 bases at J, with 12 bases between the two ends. The CDR3 spans 14 residues.

In this sample, this clone turned up once. V and J are TRBV7-7 and TRBJ2-1, with unresolved D. The CDR3 extends over 13 amino acids. Germline assignment: CDR1 SSHAT and CDR2 FNYEAQ (reference sequence). Deletions cut 2 bases from V and 6 bases from J, with 8 bases between. CDR3 loop: CASSLLEVNEQFF. In nucleotides, the CDR3 is TGTGCCAGCAGCTTATTAGAGGTCAATGAGCAGTTCTTC.

The chain employs TRBV7-8 and TRBJ2-1, with 7 bases identical to TRBD2. Germline V CDR1 and CDR2: SGHVS, FQNEAQ. The CDR3 is 15 amino acids. J gave up 0 bases and V 6 bases, and 5 bases lay outside the gene matches. The CDR3 protein is CASRSLADSYNEQFF. CDR3 in DNA: TGTGCCAGCAGGTCCCTAGCGGACTCCTACAATGAGCAGTTCTTC.

The rearrangement links TRBV11-2 to TRBJ1-6, with TRBD1 matching 9 bases. V was pared by 5 bases and J by 4 bases, with 6 bases of the junction left unmatched. In germline, CDR1 is SGHAT, CDR2 FQNNGV. The CDR3 spans 16 residues. The CDR3: CASSPQGQGYNSPLHF. The CDR3 DNA follows: TGTGCCAGCAGCCCCCAGGGACAGGGATATAATTCACCCCTCCACTTT.

This clone was seen more than once but under ten times. The chain has TRBV4-2 and TRBJ1-1, with 7 bases matching TRBD1. Unmatched junction bases numbered 21, after V lost 7 bases and J lost 10 bases. The germline gives CDR1 LGHNA, CDR2 YNFKEQ. This CDR3 comprises 16 residues. CDR3 region: CASKPSKTSGGRPAFF. CDR3 DNA sequence: TGTGCCAGCAAACCTTCGAAAACCTCAGGGGGTAGACCAGCTTTCTTT.

This clone was recorded once. The germline gene is not matched at one end of the junction; a read error may be the cause. The rearrangement links TRBV7-8 to TRBJ2-1; D call uncertain. CDR3 length: 14 amino acids. CDR1 and CDR2 from the germline V gene are SGHVS and FQNEAQ. This chain's CDR3 is CASSLEVRYNEQFF. The CDR3 nucleotides read TGTGCCAGCAGTTTAGAGGTGCGGTACAATGAGCAGTTCTTC.

J is TRBJ2-7 and V is TRBV5-5, with 8 bases that match TRBD2. J was trimmed by 2 bases and V by 4 bases; bases with no gene match: 2. Per germline, CDR1 SGHKS and CDR2 YYEKEE (reference sequence). The CDR3 runs 13 residues. CDR3 bases: TGTGCCAGCAGCCAGCGGGGGCCCTACGAGCAGTACTTC. As protein: CASSQRGPYEQYF.